This T cell receptor beta chain was sequenced in a study of tumor-infiltrating lymphocytes in oesophageal squamous cell carcinoma (dated by TCRdb to between 2015 and 2016). The germline V end is reduced by 1 base and the J end by 5 bases; junction bases left unmatched: 16. From cysteine to phenylalanine, the CDR3 is 19 amino acids long. Kept here is only the CDR3 DNA, which spans 57 bases and is read in frame from base 1. Looking up the germline V gene yields CDR1 MNHNS and CDR2 SASEGT. The library was made by PCR. Sequencing was performed on an Illumina HiSeq 2000. TCRdb ran its own pipeline on the public reads, namely fastp trimming at Q25 and MiXCR clone calling, and kept in-frame beta chains. Every CDR3 protein is listed once, alongside the most common genes and DNA of its rows. Counted in this sample were about 20,000 distinct CDR3 sequences; 42% of them appeared once. The top ten clones comprise roughly 20% of the sample.

This clonotype appeared many times. The antigen it binds to is not known. Within one base of it there is no much larger clone, and no base qualities were kept. This receptor was identified in a female donor with esophageal squamous cell carcinoma. Sequenced input: normal esophageal tissue next to the tumor. The chain links TRBV6-1 with TRBJ2-1; 8 central nucleotides agree with TRBD1. The CDR3 corresponds to CASSEGGFWDRTLHNEQFF. The DNA is TGTGCCAGCAGTGAAGGGGGATTTTGGGACAGGACTCTTCACAATGAGCAGTTCTTC.